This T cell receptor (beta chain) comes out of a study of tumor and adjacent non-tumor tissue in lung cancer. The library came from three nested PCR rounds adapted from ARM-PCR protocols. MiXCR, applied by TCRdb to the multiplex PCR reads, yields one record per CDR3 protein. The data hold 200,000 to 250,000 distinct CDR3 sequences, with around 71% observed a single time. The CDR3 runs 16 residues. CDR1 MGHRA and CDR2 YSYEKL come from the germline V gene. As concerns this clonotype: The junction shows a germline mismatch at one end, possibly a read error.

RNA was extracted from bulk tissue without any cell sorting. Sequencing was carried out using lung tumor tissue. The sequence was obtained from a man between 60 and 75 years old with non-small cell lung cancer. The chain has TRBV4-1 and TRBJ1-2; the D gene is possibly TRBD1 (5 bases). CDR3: CASSQDIGGRNYVYTF. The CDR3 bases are TGCGCCAGCAGCCAAGATATTGGGGGGAGGAATTATGTCTACACCTTC.